The 23 T cell receptor beta chains below come from one sample, sequenced in a study of blood T cell repertoires in COVID-19 (dated by TCRdb to 2020 to 2021). The protocol used for the library was the immunoSEQ multiplex PCR assay. What TCRdb holds here is the immuneACCESS table cut down to in-frame rearrangements. Part of the clones is not present; checked against another copy, under half of the missing clones reflect an unresolved V gene, and the others are unexplained. The sample table shows some 160,000 clones, and 84% are seen once. The ten largest clones take up roughly 2.5% of the sample. The sequencing sample was made of peripheral blood. The receptor source for this set is a woman older than 75 with COVID-19, enrolled during active disease.

J is TRBJ2-3 and V is TRBV9, with TRBD1 matching over 9 bases. V trimming: 4 bases; J trimming: 2 bases; junction bases outside the gene matches: 8. CDR1 and CDR2 from the germline V gene are SGDLS and YYNGEE. The CDR3 has 16 amino acids. The CDR3 sequence is CASSPLGQGLTDTQYF. The CDR3 DNA is TGTGCCAGCAGCCCTCTCGGACAGGGGCTCACAGATACGCAGTATTTT.

V usage is TRBV5-4 and J usage is TRBJ1-4; a weak D match, TRBD1 (5 bases). V lost 4 bases and J 8 bases, leaving 18 bases between the germline ends. Germline V gene lookup returns CDR1 SGHNT and CDR2 YYREEE (reference sequence). This CDR3 region has 15 residues. For the CDR3, the DNA is TGTGCCAGCAGCCTAGAAGGGACGGGAGAAGAAAAACTGTTTTTT. It translates to CASSLEGTGEEKLFF.

This chain connects TRBV5-4 to TRBJ2-7; D is perhaps TRBD2 (5 bases). Germline lookup yields CDR1 SGHNT and CDR2 YYREEE (reference sequence). V lost 0 bases to trimming and J lost 5 bases, with 9 bases between them. This CDR3 comprises 13 residues. The CDR3 here is CASSLAGGNEQYF. CDR3 DNA sequence: TGTGCCAGCAGCTTGGCCGGAGGTAACGAGCAGTACTTC. The entire variable domain, with the rest obtained from reference TRBV5-4 and TRBJ2-7, is as follows: ETGVTQSPTHLIKTRGQQVTLRCSSQSGHNTVSWYQQALGQGPQFIFQYYREEENGRGNFPPRFSGLQFPNYSSELNVNALELDDSALYLCASSLAGGNEQYFGPGTRLTVT.

CDR3 loop: CSVDSGTDTQYF. The CDR3 bases are TGCAGCGTTGATTCGGGTACAGATACGCAGTATTTT. V and J are TRBV29-1 and TRBJ2-3, with D uncertain. The germline V and J ends were trimmed by 3 bases and 3 bases, with 7 bases remaining between them. This CDR3 has 12 amino acids. Per the germline V gene, CDR1 is SQVTM and CDR2 is ANQGSEA.

The rearrangement links TRBV30 to TRBJ1-2, with 7 bases aligning to TRBD1. Germline V gene lookup returns CDR1 GTSNPN and CDR2 SVGIG (reference sequence). CDR3 length equals 12 residues. J gave up 2 bases and V 5 bases, and 2 bases lay outside the gene matches. CDR3: CAWGQENYGYTF. The CDR3 DNA reads TGTGCCTGGGGACAGGAAAACTATGGCTACACCTTC.

This chain links TRBV6-1 with TRBJ1-6, with 7 bases that match TRBD1. The CDR3 extends over 16 amino acids. Trimming cost V 2 bases and J 7 bases; bases outside gene matches: 8. Germline V gives CDR1 MNHNS, CDR2 SASEGT. This CDR3 is CASSELLTGANSPLHF. The CDR3 nucleotides read TGTGCCAGCAGTGAACTTCTAACAGGGGCAAATTCACCCCTCCACTTT.

The rearrangement links TRBV27 to TRBJ1-2, with a possible D match to TRBD1 (5 bases). Germline lookup yields CDR1 MNHEY and CDR2 SMNVEV (reference sequence). The CDR3 runs to 14 residues. The V end lost 3 bases, the J end lost 2 bases, and 10 bases lay between the germline ends. The CDR3, as DNA: TGTGCCAGCAGTTTTTCAGGGAACAACTATGGCTACACCTTC. Amino acid sequence: CASSFSGNNYGYTF.

The chain uses TRBV7-3 and TRBJ2-3, with 12 bases identical to TRBD2. Trimming took 0 bases from V and 1 from J; bases not matched to a gene: 11. The CDR3 has 20 amino acids. CDR1 and CDR2 (germline): SGHTA, FQGTGA. CDR3 residues: CASSLTALAGGPKRTDTQYF. The CDR3 DNA reads TGTGCCAGCAGCTTAACGGCACTAGCGGGAGGACCGAAACGCACAGATACGCAGTATTTT.

This chain connects TRBV9 to TRBJ1-6; TRBD1 might be the D (6 bases). The germline gives CDR1 SGDLS, CDR2 YYNGEE. Trimming pared 3 bases from V and 6 bases from J, leaving 19 bases between. The CDR3 consists of 17 residues. DNA of the CDR3: TGTGCCAGCAGCGCCCCTTTCGGGGGGGCGAGTAATTCACCCCTCCACTTT. Translated: CASSAPFGGASNSPLHF.

The J gene is TRBJ2-1, the V gene TRBV4-3; 7 bases align to TRBD2. The CDR3 covers 14 residues. Losses at the gene ends were 0 bases for V and 8 bases for J; bases not matched to a gene: 4. Germline CDR1 reads LGHNA; CDR2 reads YSLEER. This CDR3 reads CASSQDLLADEQFF. DNA of the CDR3: TGCGCCAGCAGCCAAGATCTCCTAGCGGATGAGCAGTTCTTC.

The rearrangement uses TRBV5-5 and TRBJ1-6, with a tentative D call TRBD1 (5 bases). V was trimmed by 0 bases and J by 3 bases, leaving 7 bases between them. This CDR3 is 15 amino acids long. Germline CDR1 reads SGHKS; CDR2 reads YYEKEE (reference sequence). For the CDR3, the DNA is TGTGCCAGCAGCTTGGGACAGATCTATAATTCACCCCTCCACTTT. Encoded protein: CASSLGQIYNSPLHF.

The chain combines TRBV3-1 (or the pseudogene TRBV3-2) with TRBJ2-1, with 12 bases aligning to TRBD2. This CDR3 is 16 amino acids long. V was clipped by 4 bases and J by 5 bases; unmatched bases: 6. CDR1 LGHDT and CDR2 YNNKEL come from the germline V gene (reference sequence). The CDR3 region is CASSPMGLAGHNEQFF. As DNA, the CDR3 is TGTGCCAGCAGCCCCATGGGACTAGCGGGCCACAATGAGCAGTTCTTC.

The rearrangement joins TRBV7-6 to TRBJ2-3; 11 bases map to TRBD2. This CDR3 has 18 residues. The trim removed 5 bases at V and 2 bases at J, leaving 12 bases unmatched. The germline gives CDR1 SGHVS, CDR2 FNYEAQ. This CDR3 is CASSLNLGTSGPTDTQYF. Here the CDR3 DNA reads TGTGCCAGCAGCCTAAACCTCGGGACTAGCGGCCCCACAGATACGCAGTATTTT. Full variable domain (missing parts from reference TRBV7-6 and TRBJ2-3): GAGVSQSPRYKVTKRGQDVALRCDPISGHVSLYWYRQALGQGPEFLTYFNYEAQQDKSGLPNDRFSAERPEGSISTLTIQRTEQRDSAMYRCASSLNLGTSGPTDTQYFGPGTRLTVL.

The chain joins TRBV19 to TRBJ1-5; the D gene is possibly TRBD1 (6 bases). V was cut by 4 bases and J by 7 bases, with 14 bases left in between. Germline CDR1 LNHDA, CDR2 SQIVND (reference sequence). The CDR3 consists of 14 residues. CDR3 in DNA: TGTGCCAGTAGTACTTTGGGACAAATCCAGCCCCAGCATTTT. Protein sequence: CASSTLGQIQPQHF.

The rearrangement links TRBV7-2 to TRBJ2-1; TRBD2 might be the D (5 bases). Germline V gene lookup returns CDR1 SGHTA and CDR2 FQGNSA. The CDR3 has 14 residues. V gave up 5 bases and J gave up 6 bases, with 14 bases separating them. CDR3: CASSPGVVGNEQFF. The CDR3 nucleotides read TGTGCCAGCAGCCCCGGGGTGGTAGGCAATGAGCAGTTCTTC.

The chain has TRBV19 and TRBJ2-5, with a tentative D call TRBD2 (5 bases). Germline CDR1 LNHDA, CDR2 SQIVND (reference sequence). Trimming pared 5 bases from V and 1 base from J, leaving 14 bases between. The CDR3 loop spans 15 amino acids. The CDR3 loop is CASSARLPAQETQYF. The CDR3 nucleotides read TGTGCCAGTAGTGCTAGACTACCCGCCCAAGAGACCCAGTACTTC.

V gene TRBV30 combines with J gene TRBJ2-1, with TRBD2 matching over 9 bases. After removal of 0 bases from V and 9 bases from J, the junction contained 9 bases not matched to a gene. CDR3 size: 15 residues. From germline, CDR1 is GTSNPN and CDR2 SVGIG (reference sequence). The CDR3 spells CAWSVLAGGLGEQFF. In nucleotides, the CDR3 is TGTGCCTGGAGTGTACTGGCGGGGGGGCTCGGTGAGCAGTTCTTC.

This sequence joins TRBV27 and TRBJ1-1; TRBD1 is a possible D gene (6 bases). V was pared by 3 bases and J by 4 bases, with 12 bases between. The CDR3 runs 14 residues. CDR1 and CDR2 (germline): MNHEY, SMNVEV (reference sequence). The CDR3 DNA reads TGTGCCAGCAGTTTGACAGGTTGGGGCACTGAAGCTTTCTTT. As protein: CASSLTGWGTEAFF.

The chain uses TRBV11-1 and TRBJ2-7; 8 bases align to TRBD1. CDR3 size: 15 residues. Trimming took 4 bases from V and 3 from J; bases not matched to a gene: 8. Looked up from germline, CDR1 is SGHAT and CDR2 is FQDESV (reference sequence). The CDR3 DNA reads TGTGCCAGCAGCTCCCGGACAGGGCGACTCTACGAGCAGTACTTC. Its protein is CASSSRTGRLYEQYF.

CDR3 sequence (DNA): TGTGCTAGCTCGCACGACGAGACCTACGAGCAGTACTTC. It is translated as CASSHDETYEQYF. The chain joins TRBV10-3 to TRBJ2-7; D gene ambiguous. The CDR3 covers 13 residues. Germline V gives CDR1 ENHRY, CDR2 SYGVKD.

The V gene is TRBV4-3, the J gene TRBJ1-4, with a weak D call TRBD1 (5 bases). The germline V gene has CDR1 LGHNA and CDR2 YSLEER. The CDR3 covers 15 residues. Trimming took 0 bases from V and 3 from J, leaving 8 bases between them. CDR3 sequence (DNA): TGCGCCAGCAGCCAAGATACGGGGGCTAATGAAAAACTGTTTTTT. As protein: CASSQDTGANEKLFF.

The rearrangement uses TRBV19 and TRBJ2-7; TRBD1 aligns across 10 bases. V was pared by 1 base and J by 6 bases, with 3 bases of the junction left unmatched. The CDR3 is 14 residues long. CDR1 and CDR2 from the germline V gene are LNHDA and SQIVND (reference sequence). DNA for the CDR3: TGTGCCAGTAGTATAGGGACAGGGGGTTTCGAGCAGTACTTC. Amino acids: CASSIGTGGFEQYF.

The rearrangement uses TRBV12-3 or TRBV12-4 and TRBJ1-5; D is possibly TRBD1 (6 bases). This CDR3 has 12 residues. Between the trimmed V and J ends, which lost 4 bases and 7 bases, there was a span of 8 bases. CDR3 amino acids: CASSSGEQPQHF. The CDR3 region has the DNA TGTGCCAGCAGTTCAGGGGAGCAGCCCCAGCATTTT.